A selection of T cell receptor beta chains follows, all from one sample in a study of shared clonotypes between healthy human individuals. Measured with immunoSEQ multiplex PCR; TCRdb has only the in-frame clones, and not every one. Among 2 million to 2.5 million clones listed, approximately 95% were seen once. Specimen: naive CD4+ T cells from PBMCs. These receptors were collected from a man in his late teens or twenties in good health. Some clones in this sample may be carry-over from other donors' samples. Both conserved end residues are part of each CDR3. A D gene is named only where the DNA matches it firmly.

j_call: TRBJ2-7; d_call: -; v_call: TRBV7-2; cdr3_nt: TGTGCCAGCAGCCTCCGGGGCCGGTCCTACGAGCAGTACTTC; cdr3_aa: CASSLRGRSYEQYF
j_call: TRBJ2-2; d_call: -; v_call: TRBV28; cdr3_nt: TGTGCCAGCAGTTTAGCGGGGGCCCAGGGCGGGGAGCTGTTTTTT; cdr3_aa: CASSLAGAQGGELFF
j_call: TRBJ1-2; d_call: TRBD1; v_call: TRBV4-2; cdr3_nt: TGTGCCAGCAGCCGCCCGGGACAGGCTGGAGGCTACACCTTC; cdr3_aa: CASSRPGQAGGYTF
j_call: TRBJ2-7; d_call: -; v_call: TRBV6-5; cdr3_nt: TGTGCCAGCAGTCGCCGGGACCCAAGCACCGACGAGCAGTACTTC; cdr3_aa: CASSRRDPSTDEQYF
j_call: TRBJ2-3; d_call: -; v_call: TRBV10-1; cdr3_nt: TGCGCCAGCAACCAGGGGTCTGGGTCCACAGATACGCAGTATTTT; cdr3_aa: CASNQGSGSTDTQYF
j_call: TRBJ2-7; d_call: -; v_call: TRBV18; cdr3_nt: TGTGCCAGCTCATCTTGGGACCACTCCTACGAGCAGTACTTC; cdr3_aa: CASSSWDHSYEQYF
j_call: TRBJ1-3; d_call: -; v_call: TRBV7-8; cdr3_nt: TGTGCCAGCAGCGCTAAGACACCCTCGGGAAACACCATATATTTT; cdr3_aa: CASSAKTPSGNTIYF
j_call: TRBJ2-3; d_call: TRBD2; v_call: TRBV7-6; cdr3_nt: TGTGCCAGCAGCTTACGCCCAGCGGGAGGGCCGAGAGAAGATACGCAGTATTTT; cdr3_aa: CASSLRPAGGPREDTQYF
j_call: TRBJ2-1; d_call: -; v_call: TRBV9; cdr3_nt: TGTGCCAGCAGCGGAAGCCAGGGGACCTACTACAATGAGCAGTTCTTC; cdr3_aa: CASSGSQGTYYNEQFF
j_call: TRBJ1-5; d_call: -; v_call: TRBV10-3; cdr3_nt: TGTGCCATCAGTGATGGCAGGGAGTATAGCAATCAGCCCCAGCATTTT; cdr3_aa: CAISDGREYSNQPQHF